What follows are 18 T cell receptor beta chains derived from one specimen sequenced in a study of cytomegalovirus exposure and HLA in healthy donors. The PCR contained 60 Vbeta and 13 Jbeta primers. This table comes from immunoSEQ multiplex PCR, and its TCRdb copy is limited to in-frame clones, with some not included. Its listing shows 45,000 to 70,000 clones. The material sequenced was PBMCs. The receptors shown here come from a young woman in good health and CMV-seropositive.

J is TRBJ2-7 and V is TRBV10-2; D remains unclear. CDR3 length: 14 residues. V was trimmed by 3 bases and J by 0 bases, leaving 9 bases between them. Germline V gene lookup returns CDR1 WSHSY and CDR2 SAAADI. The CDR3 reads CASSENGNSYEQYF. In DNA form, the CDR3 reads TGCGCCAGCAGTGAAAACGGTAACTCCTACGAGCAGTACTTC.

The rearrangement links TRBV7-2 to TRBJ2-7; D possibly corresponds to TRBD1 (6 bases). The CDR3 has 15 residues. The germline CDR1 and CDR2 sequences are SGHTA and FQGNSA. Trimming pared 5 bases from V and 4 bases from J, leaving 18 bases between. CDR3 protein: CASSTSTGPGYEQYF. The CDR3 DNA follows: TGTGCCAGCAGCACCTCGACAGGACCGGGATACGAGCAGTACTTC.

This sequence joins TRBV2 and TRBJ1-5, with D unclear. V was clipped by 5 bases and J by 4 bases, with 6 bases between them. The CDR3 has 12 amino acids. Per germline, CDR1 SNHLY and CDR2 FYNNEI. Here the CDR3 reads CASSSFNQPQHF. CDR3 bases: TGTGCCAGCAGTTCCTTTAATCAGCCCCAGCATTTT.

The J gene is TRBJ2-2, the V gene TRBV11-3, with a tentative D call TRBD2 (6 bases). The CDR3 loop spans 14 amino acids. Trimming pared 4 bases from V and 4 bases from J, leaving 10 bases between. Germline V gene sequence: CDR1 SGHNT, CDR2 YENEEA. The CDR3 sequence is CASSSRDFTGELFF. CDR3 bases: TGTGCCAGCAGCTCTCGGGACTTCACCGGGGAGCTGTTTTTT.

The chain is built from TRBV6-1 and TRBJ1-1; tentative D call: TRBD1 (5 bases). Germline V gene lookup returns CDR1 MNHNS and CDR2 SASEGT. V lost 8 bases and J lost 0, with 10 bases in between. CDR3 size: 13 residues. CDR3 region: CASHRTLNTEAFF. The CDR3 DNA follows: TGTGCCAGCCACAGGACGTTGAACACTGAAGCTTTCTTT.

This rearrangement joins TRBV7-2 to TRBJ2-7, with D uncertain. Trimming cost V 4 bases and J 2 bases, with 12 bases left between them. This CDR3 is 14 amino acids long. Per germline, CDR1 SGHTA and CDR2 FQGNSA. CDR3 protein: CASSSSMQAYEQYF. Written as DNA, the CDR3 is TGTGCCAGCAGCTCCAGCATGCAGGCCTACGAGCAGTACTTC.

The chain uses TRBV7-9 and TRBJ2-7, with TRBD2 matching over 11 bases. Germline values: CDR1 SEHNR, CDR2 FQNEAQ (reference sequence). V was clipped by 2 bases and J by 2 bases; unmatched bases: 2. This CDR3 is built from 15 residues. In DNA form, the CDR3 reads TGTGCCAGCAGCTTAACACTAGCGGGAGCCTACGAGCAGTACTTC. It specifies CASSLTLAGAYEQYF.

The rearrangement links TRBV5-1 to TRBJ2-1; the match to TRBD1 covers 9 bases. This CDR3 has 14 amino acids. Germline CDR1 and CDR2: SGHRS and YFSETQ. Trimming at V came to 3 bases and at J to 9 bases, leaving 7 bases not matched to a gene. The CDR3: CASSSGQGISEQFF. The CDR3 DNA follows: TGCGCCAGCAGCTCCGGACAGGGGATTTCTGAGCAGTTCTTC.

The chain links TRBV7-9 to TRBJ1-1; D ambiguous. The germline V gene has CDR1 SEHNR and CDR2 FQNEAQ (reference sequence). This CDR3 is built from 15 residues. The V gene lost 5 bases and the J gene lost 6 bases, with 19 bases spanning the gap. CDR3 bases: TGTGCCAGCAGCGCCCGGGTTTCCGGGTGGGCTGAAGCTTTCTTT. Residues: CASSARVSGWAEAFF.

The J gene is TRBJ2-3, the V gene TRBV5-1, with a weak D call TRBD2 (6 bases). CDR1 is SGHRS, CDR2 YFSETQ, per germline. The V end was cut by 0 bases, the J end by 0 bases, with 11 bases between. CDR3 length equals 16 residues. CDR3 sequence reads: CASSLALSGSTDTQYF. The CDR3 DNA is TGCGCCAGCAGCTTGGCGCTCAGCGGGAGCACAGATACGCAGTATTTT.

The chain is built from TRBV10-3 and TRBJ2-5, with 12 positions matching TRBD2. V lost 3 bases, J lost 2 bases, and 1 base stayed unmatched. Per germline, CDR1 ENHRY and CDR2 SYGVKD. This CDR3 region has 15 residues. This chain's CDR3 is CAISDLAGGQETQYF. The CDR3 region has the DNA TGTGCCATCAGTGACCTAGCGGGAGGGCAAGAGACCCAGTACTTC.

The chain links TRBV4-2 to TRBJ1-6; D may be TRBD1 (6 bases). Germline CDR1 is LGHNA and CDR2 is YNFKEQ. The ends were cut back, 1 base at V and 7 bases at J, with 14 bases in the middle. The CDR3 covers 16 residues. The CDR3 spells CASSQGSGDSNSPLHF. CDR3 in DNA: TGTGCCAGCAGCCAAGGATCAGGGGATAGCAATTCACCCCTCCACTTT.

V and J are TRBV18 and TRBJ2-5, with TRBD1 as a possible D gene (5 bases). V shed 3 bases and J shed 3 bases, with 5 bases lying between them. The CDR3 has 12 residues. Germline V gives CDR1 KGHSH, CDR2 LQKENI. CDR3 loop: CASSPDKETQYF. CDR3 sequence (DNA): TGTGCCAGCTCACCGGACAAAGAGACCCAGTACTTC.

V usage is TRBV4-2 and J usage is TRBJ2-1; possibly TRBD2 for D (5 bases). Trimming left V 6 bases short and J 7 bases short, with 13 bases between. CDR1 and CDR2 from the germline V gene are LGHNA and YNFKEQ. This CDR3 is built from 13 residues. CDR3 DNA: TGTGCCAGCAGGAAAGAGGGTCGAAATGAGCAGTTCTTC. It specifies CASRKEGRNEQFF.

CDR3 amino acids: CSAGQGGETQYF. The CDR3 coding sequence is TGCAGCGCTGGACAGGGCGGGGAGACCCAGTACTTC. The V call is TRBV29-1, the J call TRBJ2-5; 8 bases line up with TRBD1. The CDR3 consists of 12 residues. Losses at the gene ends were 7 bases for V and 5 bases for J; bases not matched to a gene: 6. CDR1 SQVTM and CDR2 ANQGSEA come from the germline V gene.

The V gene is TRBV19, the J gene TRBJ1-1; the D is unclear. The V and J ends lost 2 bases and 0 bases respectively, with 10 bases between them. Per germline, CDR1 LNHDA and CDR2 SQIVND (reference sequence). CDR3 size: 15 residues. CDR3 bases: TGTGCCAGTAGTATATCAGGCCCGGTGAACACTGAAGCTTTCTTT. Its protein product is CASSISGPVNTEAFF.

The genes are TRBV2 and TRBJ2-7; D unresolved. This CDR3 has 14 amino acids. Trimming removed 1 base at V and 2 bases at J, with 9 bases between. Germline CDR1 is SNHLY and CDR2 is FYNNEI. DNA of the CDR3: TGTGCCAGCAGTGAAGGGCGGATCGCCTACGAGCAGTACTTC. It is translated as CASSEGRIAYEQYF.

The chain couples TRBV30 to TRBJ1-4; 7 bases map to TRBD1. Germline CDR1 and CDR2: GTSNPN and SVGIG (reference sequence). Trimming at V came to 1 base and at J to 8 bases, leaving 7 bases not matched to a gene. The CDR3 is made up of 14 amino acids. The CDR3 DNA follows: TGTGCCTGGAGTGGGAAAACAGGGGCCGAAAAACTGTTTTTT. It translates to CAWSGKTGAEKLFF. Full variable domain (rest looked up from reference TRBV30 and TRBJ1-4): SQTIHQWPATLVQPVGSPLSLECTVEGTSNPNLYWYRQAAGRGLQLLFYSVGIGQISSEVPQNLSASRPQDRQFILSSKKLLLSDSGFYLCAWSGKTGAEKLFFGSGTQLSVL.